This T cell receptor beta chain was recorded in a study of blood T cell repertoires in COVID-19. The CDR3 spans 15 residues. The J segment lost 4 bases and the V segment lost 5 bases, leaving 10 bases of the junction unmatched. The germline V gene encodes CDR1 MDHEN and CDR2 SYDVKM. Profiled with immunoSEQ multiplex PCR; TCRdb holds only in-frame clones, not every one. The sample comprises some 48,000 clones, roughly nine tenths of which are singletons, and around 17% rests with the top ten. This chain connects TRBV28 to TRBJ1-2, with 7 bases that match TRBD1. The material sequenced was peripheral blood. The clonotype originates from a man aged 65 to 79 with active COVID-19. CDR3 loop: CASSKAFRDSYGYTF. The DNA for the CDR3 is TGTGCCAGCAGTAAGGCTTTTCGGGACAGCTATGGCTACACCTTC.